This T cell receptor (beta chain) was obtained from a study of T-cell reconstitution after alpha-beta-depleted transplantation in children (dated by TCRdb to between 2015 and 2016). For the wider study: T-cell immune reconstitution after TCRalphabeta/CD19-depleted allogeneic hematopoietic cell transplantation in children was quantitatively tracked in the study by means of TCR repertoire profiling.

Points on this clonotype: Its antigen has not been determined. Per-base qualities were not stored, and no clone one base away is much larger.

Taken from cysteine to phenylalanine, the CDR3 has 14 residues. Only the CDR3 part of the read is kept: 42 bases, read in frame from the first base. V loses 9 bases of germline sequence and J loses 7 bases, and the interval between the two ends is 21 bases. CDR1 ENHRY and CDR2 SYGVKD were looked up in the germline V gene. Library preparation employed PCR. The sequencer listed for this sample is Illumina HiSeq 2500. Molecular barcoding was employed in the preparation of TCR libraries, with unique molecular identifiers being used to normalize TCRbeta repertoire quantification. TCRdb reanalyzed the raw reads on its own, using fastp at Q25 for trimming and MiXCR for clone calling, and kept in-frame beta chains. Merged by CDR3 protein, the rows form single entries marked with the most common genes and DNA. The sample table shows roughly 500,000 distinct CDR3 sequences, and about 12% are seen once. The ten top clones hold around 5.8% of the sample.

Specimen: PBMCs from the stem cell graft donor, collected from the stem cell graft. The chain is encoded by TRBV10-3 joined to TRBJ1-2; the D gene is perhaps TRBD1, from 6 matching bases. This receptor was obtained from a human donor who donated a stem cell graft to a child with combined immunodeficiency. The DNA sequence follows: TGTGCCATATCCGGGACACAGACCCCCTTTGGCTACACCTTC. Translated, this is CAISGTQTPFGYTF.